The subject of this entry is one TCR beta chain. Its antigen is still unknown. At one end, the junction sequence differs from germline, possibly due to a read error. Germline V gene data show CDR1 as SGDLS and CDR2 as YYNGEE. The CDR3 spans 15 residues. TCRdb's copy holds only in-frame clones and misses some; the assay was immunoSEQ multiplex PCR. The sample holds about 120,000 clones, approximately 90% seen once. These data come from a study of T cell clones after liver transplantation. Study at large: A pre-transplant mixed lymphocyte reaction with TCRbeta sequencing defined graft-donor-reactive clones followed in post-transplant blood. Study-level findings and limits: Graft donor-reactive T cells possibly entered the graft instead of undergoing deletion.

The TCR sequence derives from a human patient who received a liver transplant. Among the T cells, some may be from the graft donor. This chain links TRBV9 with TRBJ2-1; tentatively, D is TRBD2 (5 bases). The sequencing used CD4+ T cells from blood, collected 12 months after liver transplant. The CDR3: CVSSVEGAFVDEQFF. CDR3 in DNA: TGTGTCAGCAGCGTAGAGGGAGCGTTCGTCGATGAGCAGTTCTTC.